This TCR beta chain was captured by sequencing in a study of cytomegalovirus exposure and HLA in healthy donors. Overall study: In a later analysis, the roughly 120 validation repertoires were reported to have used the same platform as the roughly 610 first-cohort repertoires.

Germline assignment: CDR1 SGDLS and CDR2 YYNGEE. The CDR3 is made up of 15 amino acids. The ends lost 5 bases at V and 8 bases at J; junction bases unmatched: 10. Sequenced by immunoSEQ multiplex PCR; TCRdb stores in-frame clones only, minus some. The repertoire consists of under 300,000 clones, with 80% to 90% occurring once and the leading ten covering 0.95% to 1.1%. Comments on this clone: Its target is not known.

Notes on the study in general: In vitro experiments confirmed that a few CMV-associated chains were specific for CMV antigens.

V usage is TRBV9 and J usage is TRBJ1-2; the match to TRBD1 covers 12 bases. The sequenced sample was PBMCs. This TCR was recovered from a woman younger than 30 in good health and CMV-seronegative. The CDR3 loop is CASRRPGQGAGGYTF. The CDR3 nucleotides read TGTGCCAGCAGACGTCCGGGACAGGGGGCAGGAGGCTACACCTTC.